Listed below are T cell receptor beta chains from one sample, sequenced in a study of blood T cell repertoires in COVID-19. Clones were read by immunoSEQ multiplex PCR, and TCRdb kept only the in-frame ones, dropping some. This sample carries 300,000 to 350,000 clones, around nine tenths of them seen once, and the ten largest clones take about 3.9%. Specimen: peripheral blood. These receptors originate from a woman aged 60 to 75 with COVID-19, enrolled during active disease. The CDR3 runs from the conserved cysteine through the conserved F or W. D genes are given only for firm matches. Rows give clone size only sometimes, using once, few, many, or a class for an expanded clone.

J: TRBJ1-5; D: TRBD1; length: 18; size: NA; V: TRBV6-2/TRBV6-3; DNA: TGTGCCAGCAGTTTTCCCCGGACAGGGGGCTGGAGCAATCAGCCCCAGCATTTT; CDR3: CASSFPRTGGWSNQPQHF
J: TRBJ1-6; D: NA; length: 15; size: NA; V: TRBV6-5; DNA: TGTGCCAGCAGTTATTCGGGCAGGGCGGATTCACCCCTCCACTTT; CDR3: CASSYSGRADSPLHF
J: TRBJ1-5; D: NA; length: 13; size: NA; V: TRBV20-1; DNA: TGCAGTGCTAGTGGCAGGGCAGATCAGCCCCAGCATTTT; CDR3: CSASGRADQPQHF
J: TRBJ1-1; D: NA; length: 17; size: NA; V: TRBV5-1; DNA: TGCGCCAGCAGCTTCGGACACGGGGGGTTTACGAACACTGAAGCTTTCTTT; CDR3: CASSFGHGGFTNTEAFF
J: TRBJ1-1; D: NA; length: 13; size: NA; V: TRBV7-3; DNA: TGTGCCAGCAGCCGCGGCGAATTCACTGAAGCTTTCTTT; CDR3: CASSRGEFTEAFF
J: TRBJ1-2; D: NA; length: 14; size: NA; V: TRBV3-1/TRBV3-2; DNA: TGTGCCAGCAGCATAGACAGGATCCGAGGTGGCTACACCTTC; CDR3: CASSIDRIRGGYTF
J: TRBJ2-7; D: NA; length: 13; size: NA; V: TRBV19; DNA: TGTGCCAGTAGTATCCACGGCTCCTACGAGCAGTACTTC; CDR3: CASSIHGSYEQYF
J: TRBJ1-4; D: NA; length: 17; size: NA; V: TRBV5-1; DNA: TGCGCCAGCAGCTTGGCCGCTGGGGGCCTAAGTAATGAAAAACTGTTTTTT; CDR3: CASSLAAGGLSNEKLFF
J: TRBJ1-1; D: TRBD1; length: 16; size: NA; V: TRBV9; DNA: TGTGCCAGCAGCGTAGGGGGACAGACGTTGAACACTGAAGCTTTCTTT; CDR3: CASSVGGQTLNTEAFF
J: TRBJ2-5; D: TRBD1; length: 15; size: NA; V: TRBV5-1; DNA: TGCGCCAGCAGCTTGGATCCAGGGGGCGTTGAGACCCAGTACTTC; CDR3: CASSLDPGGVETQYF
J: TRBJ2-6; D: NA; length: 14; size: NA; V: TRBV7-8; DNA: TGTGCCAGCAGCTTAGTGGCCGGGGCCAACGTCCTGACTTTC; CDR3: CASSLVAGANVLTF
J: TRBJ1-6; D: NA; length: 15; size: NA; V: TRBV18; DNA: TGTGCCAGCTCCCGGGGAAGCTCCTATAATTCACCCCTCCACTTT; CDR3: CASSRGSSYNSPLHF
J: TRBJ2-5; D: TRBD1; length: 18; size: NA; V: TRBV7-9; DNA: TGTGCCAGCAGCTTAGCGTCCCTGACAGGGGGCTCGCGGGAGACCCAGTACTTC; CDR3: CASSLASLTGGSRETQYF
J: TRBJ1-2; D: NA; length: 13; size: NA; V: TRBV18; DNA: TGTGCCAGCTCACCAGAGTTTCGAGGGAGCTACACCTTC; CDR3: CASSPEFRGSYTF
J: TRBJ2-3; D: TRBD2; length: 17; size: once; V: TRBV27; DNA: TGTGCCAGCAGTCTCCTGCTAGCGGGGGGGCCAGAAGATACGCAGTATTTT; CDR3: CASSLLLAGGPEDTQYF
J: TRBJ1-1; D: NA; length: 15; size: NA; V: TRBV19; DNA: TGTGCCAGTAGTCTTGGGGGCGCGGTGAACACTGAAGCTTTCTTT; CDR3: CASSLGGAVNTEAFF
J: TRBJ1-2; D: TRBD1; length: 15; size: NA; V: TRBV29-1; DNA: TGCAGCGTAGCAGGAAGCCCGGACAGGCTAATACGCTACACCTTC; CDR3: CSVAGSPDRLIRYTF
J: TRBJ1-3; D: NA; length: 11; size: NA; V: TRBV6-5; DNA: TGTGCCAGCAGTAGGGGTGACACCATATATTTT; CDR3: CASSRGDTIYF
J: TRBJ1-4; D: TRBD1; length: 15; size: NA; V: TRBV9; DNA: TGTGCCAGCAGCGGACAGGGGGCGGGTAATGAAAAACTGTTTTTT; CDR3: CASSGQGAGNEKLFF
J: TRBJ1-2; D: NA; length: 15; size: NA; V: TRBV5-1; DNA: TGCGCCAGCAGTCTTGGTACAGGGACGAACTATGGCTACACCTTC; CDR3: CASSLGTGTNYGYTF
J: TRBJ2-3; D: NA; length: 14; size: NA; V: TRBV18; DNA: TGTGCCAGCTCCTTAGGGGTGAGCACAGATACGCAGTATTTT; CDR3: CASSLGVSTDTQYF
J: TRBJ1-1; D: TRBD1; length: 15; size: NA; V: TRBV2; DNA: TGTGCCAGCGGGGGACAGGGAAATCGGGACACTGAAGCTTTCTTT; CDR3: CASGGQGNRDTEAFF
J: TRBJ1-2; D: NA; length: 14; size: NA; V: TRBV5-1; DNA: TGCGCCAGCAGCTTGGCCGTAGCTAACTATGGCTACACCTTC; CDR3: CASSLAVANYGYTF
J: TRBJ1-6; D: NA; length: 14; size: NA; V: TRBV19; DNA: TGTGCCAGTAGTGAGCGCTCCTATAATTCACCCCTCCACTTT; CDR3: CASSERSYNSPLHF
J: TRBJ1-2; D: TRBD1; length: 13; size: NA; V: TRBV7-3; DNA: TGTGCCAGCAGCTTAGACAGGGACTATGGCTACACCTTC; CDR3: CASSLDRDYGYTF
J: TRBJ1-5; D: NA; length: 14; size: once; V: TRBV28; DNA: TGTGCCAGCAGTTTATTTGGGCCCAATCAGCCCCAGCATTTT; CDR3: CASSLFGPNQPQHF
J: TRBJ2-4; D: TRBD2; length: 18; size: NA; V: TRBV19; DNA: TGTGCCAGTAGTATAGTTTCTCGGGGGGAACTAGCCAAAAACATTCAGTACTTC; CDR3: CASSIVSRGELAKNIQYF
J: TRBJ1-3; D: NA; length: 16; size: NA; V: TRBV7-2; DNA: TGTGCCAGCAGCTTAGATCCGTCGGGGAAAGGAAACACCATATATTTT; CDR3: CASSLDPSGKGNTIYF
J: TRBJ1-2; D: NA; length: 13; size: NA; V: TRBV6-5; DNA: TGTGCCAGCAGTCTTACAGCCCGAAAGGGCTACACCTTC; CDR3: CASSLTARKGYTF
J: TRBJ1-2; D: NA; length: 13; size: once; V: TRBV5-1; DNA: TGCGCCAGCAGCCGGGACATCAACTATGGCTACACCTTC; CDR3: CASSRDINYGYTF
J: TRBJ2-6; D: NA; length: 13; size: NA; V: TRBV7-3; DNA: TGTGCCAGCAGCCCTTCGGGGGCCAACGTCCTGACTTTC; CDR3: CASSPSGANVLTF